These 4 T cell receptor beta chains were all obtained from the same sample, sequenced in a study of cytomegalovirus exposure and HLA in healthy donors (dated by TCRdb to about 2017). Library creation used the immunoSEQ multiplex PCR assay. For the multiplex PCR, a mixture combining 60 forward primers for TCR Vbeta segments and 13 reverse primers for TCR Jbeta segments was used. The clones in this table, taken by TCRdb from immuneACCESS, are in-frame only. Not every clone is retained; where verified, under half of the shortfall comes from an unresolved V gene, and the cause of the rest is unknown. For this sample the table gives 50,000 to 60,000 clones, of which about 80% were detected only once. The ten top clones hold roughly 1.5% of the sample. The material sequenced was PBMCs. These receptors all come from a female donor in good health and CMV-seronegative.

This rearrangement joins TRBV5-4 to TRBJ2-1; TRBD1 matches 8 bases. The J segment lost 8 bases and the V segment lost 4 bases, leaving 5 bases of the junction unmatched. The V gene's germline CDR1 is SGHNT and CDR2 YYREEE (reference sequence). The CDR3 sequence is 13 residues long. CDR3 in amino acids: CASSRTGPYEQFF. In DNA, the CDR3 is TGTGCCAGCAGCAGGACAGGGCCGTATGAGCAGTTCTTC.

V is TRBV29-1 and J is TRBJ2-7; 8 nucleotides line up with TRBD1. CDR3 size: 12 residues. J gave up 5 bases and V 3 bases, and 3 bases lay outside the gene matches. Germline V gene data show CDR1 as SQVTM and CDR2 as ANQGSEA. CDR3 region: CSVEDREHEQYF. DNA of the CDR3: TGCAGCGTTGAGGACAGGGAACACGAGCAGTACTTC.

CDR3 protein: CASSPTRDRGQAFF. CDR3 nucleotide sequence: TGTGCCAGCAGCCCAACCCGGGACAGGGGGCAAGCTTTCTTT. V is TRBV7-3 and J is TRBJ1-1; 12 positions match TRBD1. CDR3 length equals 14 residues. The V segment lost 5 bases and the J segment 9 bases; nucleotides outside the gene matches: 7. Germline V gives CDR1 SGHTA, CDR2 FQGTGA.

J is TRBJ1-4 and V is TRBV5-1; the match to TRBD1 covers 7 bases. Trimming cost V 3 bases and J 5 bases; bases outside gene matches: 7. CDR1 is SGHRS, CDR2 YFSETQ, per germline. The CDR3 is 15 amino acids. In nucleotides, the CDR3 is TGCGCCAGCAGCTCCGAGGGGGCGGGGAATGAAAAACTGTTTTTT. Translating gives CASSSEGAGNEKLFF.